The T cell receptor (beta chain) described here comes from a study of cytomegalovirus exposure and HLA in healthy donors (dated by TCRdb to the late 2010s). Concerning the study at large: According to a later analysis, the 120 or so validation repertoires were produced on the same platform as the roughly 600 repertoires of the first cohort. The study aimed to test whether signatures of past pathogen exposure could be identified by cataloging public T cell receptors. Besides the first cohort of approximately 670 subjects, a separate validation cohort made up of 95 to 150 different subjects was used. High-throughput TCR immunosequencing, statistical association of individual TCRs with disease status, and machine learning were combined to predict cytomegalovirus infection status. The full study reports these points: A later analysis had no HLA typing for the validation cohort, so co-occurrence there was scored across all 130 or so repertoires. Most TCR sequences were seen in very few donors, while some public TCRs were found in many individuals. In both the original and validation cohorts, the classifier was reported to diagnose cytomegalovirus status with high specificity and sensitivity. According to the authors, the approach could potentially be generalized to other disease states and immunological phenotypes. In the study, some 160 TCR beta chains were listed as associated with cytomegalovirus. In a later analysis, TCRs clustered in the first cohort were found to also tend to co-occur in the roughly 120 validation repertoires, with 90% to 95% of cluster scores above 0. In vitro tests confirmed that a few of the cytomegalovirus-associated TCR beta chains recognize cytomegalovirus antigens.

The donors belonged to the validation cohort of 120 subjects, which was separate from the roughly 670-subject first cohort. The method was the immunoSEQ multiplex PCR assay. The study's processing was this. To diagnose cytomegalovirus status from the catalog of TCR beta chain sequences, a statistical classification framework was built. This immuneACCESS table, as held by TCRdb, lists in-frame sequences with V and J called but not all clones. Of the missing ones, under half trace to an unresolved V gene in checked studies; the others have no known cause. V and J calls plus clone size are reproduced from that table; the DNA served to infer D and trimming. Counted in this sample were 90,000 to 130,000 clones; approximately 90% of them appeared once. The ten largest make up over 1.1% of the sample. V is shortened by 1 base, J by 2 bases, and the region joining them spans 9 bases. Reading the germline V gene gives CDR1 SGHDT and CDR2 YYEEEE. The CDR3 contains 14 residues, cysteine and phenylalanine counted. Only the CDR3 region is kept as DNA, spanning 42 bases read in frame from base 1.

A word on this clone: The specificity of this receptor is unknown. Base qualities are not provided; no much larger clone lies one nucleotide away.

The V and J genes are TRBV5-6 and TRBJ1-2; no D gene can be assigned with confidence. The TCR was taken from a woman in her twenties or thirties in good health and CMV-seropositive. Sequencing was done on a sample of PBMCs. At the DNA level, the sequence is TGTGCCAGCAGCTTGAGGGAGCTCAACTATGGCTACACCTTC. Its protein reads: CASSLRELNYGYTF. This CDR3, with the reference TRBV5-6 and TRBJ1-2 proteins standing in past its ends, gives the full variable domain DAGVTQSPTHLIKTRGQQVTLRCSPKSGHDTVSWYQQALGQGPQFIFQYYEEEERQRGNFPDRFSGHQFPNYSSELNVNALLLGDSALYLCASSLRELNYGYTFGSGTRLTVV.